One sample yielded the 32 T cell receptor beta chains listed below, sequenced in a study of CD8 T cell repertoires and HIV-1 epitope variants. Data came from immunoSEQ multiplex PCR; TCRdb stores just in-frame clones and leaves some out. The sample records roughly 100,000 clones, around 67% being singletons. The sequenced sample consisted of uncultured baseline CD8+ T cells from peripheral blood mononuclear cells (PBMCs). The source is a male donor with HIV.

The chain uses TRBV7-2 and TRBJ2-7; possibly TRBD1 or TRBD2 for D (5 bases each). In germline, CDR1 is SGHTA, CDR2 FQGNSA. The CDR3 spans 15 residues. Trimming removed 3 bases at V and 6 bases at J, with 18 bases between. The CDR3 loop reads CASSFRGEGLGEQYF. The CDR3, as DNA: TGTGCCAGCAGCTTTAGGGGAGAGGGGTTGGGCGAGCAGTACTTC. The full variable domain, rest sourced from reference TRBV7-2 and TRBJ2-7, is GAGVSQSPSNKVTEKGKDVELRCDPISGHTALYWYRQSLGQGLEFLIYFQGNSAPDKSGLPSDRFSAERTGGSVSTLTIQRTQQEDSAVYLCASSFRGEGLGEQYFGPGTRLTVT.

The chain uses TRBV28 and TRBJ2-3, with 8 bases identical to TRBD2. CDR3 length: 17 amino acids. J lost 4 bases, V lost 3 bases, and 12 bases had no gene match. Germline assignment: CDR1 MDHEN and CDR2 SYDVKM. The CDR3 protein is CASSFPPRPGGADTQYF. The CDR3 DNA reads TGTGCCAGCAGTTTTCCCCCGAGACCGGGGGGGGCAGATACGCAGTATTTT.

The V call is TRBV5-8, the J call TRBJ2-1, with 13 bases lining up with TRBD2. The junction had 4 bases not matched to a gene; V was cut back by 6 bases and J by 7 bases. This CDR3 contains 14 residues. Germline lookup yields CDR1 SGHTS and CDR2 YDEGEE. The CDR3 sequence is CASKGLAGWNEQFF. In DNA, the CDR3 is TGTGCCAGCAAGGGACTAGCGGGATGGAATGAGCAGTTCTTC.

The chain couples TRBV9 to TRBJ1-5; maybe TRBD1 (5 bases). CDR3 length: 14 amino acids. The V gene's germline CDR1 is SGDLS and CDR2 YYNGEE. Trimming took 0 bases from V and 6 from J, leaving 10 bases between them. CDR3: CASSVGIGGQPQHF. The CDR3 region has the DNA TGTGCCAGCAGCGTAGGGATTGGGGGTCAGCCCCAGCATTTT.

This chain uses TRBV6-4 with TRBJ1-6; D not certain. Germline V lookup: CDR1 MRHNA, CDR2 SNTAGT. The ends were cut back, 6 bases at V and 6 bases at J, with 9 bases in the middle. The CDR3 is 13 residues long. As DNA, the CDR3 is TGTGCCAGCAGGGACGGATTTAATTCACCCCTCCACTTT. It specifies CASRDGFNSPLHF.

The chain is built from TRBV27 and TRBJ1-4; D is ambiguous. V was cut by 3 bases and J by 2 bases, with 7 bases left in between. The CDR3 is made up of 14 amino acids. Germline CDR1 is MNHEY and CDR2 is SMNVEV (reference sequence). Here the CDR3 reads CASSFAGTNEKLFF. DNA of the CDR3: TGTGCCAGCAGTTTCGCAGGTACTAATGAAAAACTGTTTTTT.

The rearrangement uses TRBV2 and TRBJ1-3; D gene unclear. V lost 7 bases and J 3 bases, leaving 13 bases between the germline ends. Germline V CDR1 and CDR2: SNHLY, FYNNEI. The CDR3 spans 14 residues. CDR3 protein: CASTAGPNGNTIYF. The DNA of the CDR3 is TGTGCCAGCACTGCAGGTCCCAATGGAAACACCATATATTTT.

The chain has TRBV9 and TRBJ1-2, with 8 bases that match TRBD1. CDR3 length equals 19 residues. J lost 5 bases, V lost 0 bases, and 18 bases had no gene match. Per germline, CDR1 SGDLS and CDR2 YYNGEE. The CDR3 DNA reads TGTGCCAGCAGCGTAGATAGTTCAGGGGGCGCCCCACTAGGGTATGGCTACACCTTC. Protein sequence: CASSVDSSGGAPLGYGYTF.

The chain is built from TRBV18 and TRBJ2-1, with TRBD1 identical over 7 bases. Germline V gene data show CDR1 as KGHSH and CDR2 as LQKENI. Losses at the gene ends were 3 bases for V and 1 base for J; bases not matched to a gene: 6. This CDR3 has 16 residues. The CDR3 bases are TGTGCCAGCTCACCGACTCAACAGGGGTCCTACAATGAGCAGTTCTTC. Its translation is CASSPTQQGSYNEQFF.

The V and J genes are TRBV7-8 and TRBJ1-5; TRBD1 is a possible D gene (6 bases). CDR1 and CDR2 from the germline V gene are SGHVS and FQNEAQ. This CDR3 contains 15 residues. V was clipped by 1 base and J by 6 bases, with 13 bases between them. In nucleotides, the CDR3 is TGTGCCAGCAGCTTAGTGTCCGGGGGCGGTCAGCCCCAGCATTTT. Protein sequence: CASSLVSGGGQPQHF.

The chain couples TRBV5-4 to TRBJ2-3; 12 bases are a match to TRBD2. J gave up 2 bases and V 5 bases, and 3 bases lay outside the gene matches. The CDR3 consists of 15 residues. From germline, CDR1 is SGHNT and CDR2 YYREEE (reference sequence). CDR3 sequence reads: CASSRTSGNTDTQYF. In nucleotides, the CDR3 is TGTGCCAGCAGTCGGACTAGCGGGAACACAGATACGCAGTATTTT.

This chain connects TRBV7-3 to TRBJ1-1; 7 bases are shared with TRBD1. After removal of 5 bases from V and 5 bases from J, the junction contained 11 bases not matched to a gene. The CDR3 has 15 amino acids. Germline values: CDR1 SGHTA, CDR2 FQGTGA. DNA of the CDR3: TGTGCCAGCAGCCCCCGACAGGGAAGTGGGACTGAAGCTTTCTTT. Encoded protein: CASSPRQGSGTEAFF.

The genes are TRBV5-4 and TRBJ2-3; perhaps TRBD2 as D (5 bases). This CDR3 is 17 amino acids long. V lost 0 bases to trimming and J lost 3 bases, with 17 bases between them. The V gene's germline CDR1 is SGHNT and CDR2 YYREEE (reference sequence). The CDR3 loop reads CASSLAEGWVGTDTQYF. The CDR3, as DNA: TGTGCCAGCAGCTTGGCCGAGGGATGGGTAGGAACAGATACGCAGTATTTT.

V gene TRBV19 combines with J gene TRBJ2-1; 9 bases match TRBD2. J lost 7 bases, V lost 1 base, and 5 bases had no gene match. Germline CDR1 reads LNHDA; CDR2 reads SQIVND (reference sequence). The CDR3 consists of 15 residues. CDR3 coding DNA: TGTGCCAGTAGTATAGGGACTAGCGTTTCTAATGAGCAGTTCTTC. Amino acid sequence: CASSIGTSVSNEQFF. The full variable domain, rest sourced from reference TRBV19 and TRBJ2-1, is DGGITQSPKYLFRKEGQNVTLSCEQNLNHDAMYWYRQDPGQGLRLIYYSQIVNDFQKGDIAEGYSVSREKKESFPLTVTSAQKNPTAFYLCASSIGTSVSNEQFFGPGTRLTVL.

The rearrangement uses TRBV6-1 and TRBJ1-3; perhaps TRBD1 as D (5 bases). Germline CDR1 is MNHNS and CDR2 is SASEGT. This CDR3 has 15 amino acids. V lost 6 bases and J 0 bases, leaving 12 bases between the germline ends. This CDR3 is CASRPPGPSGNTIYF. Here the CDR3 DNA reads TGTGCCAGCAGACCACCGGGGCCCTCTGGAAACACCATATATTTT.

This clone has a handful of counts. The DNA of the CDR3 is TGTGCCACCAGCAGAGATCGCGGACAGGGGGCGACTCTAGCGGGAGGGCAGCAGTTCTTC. It is translated as CATSRDRGQGATLAGGQQFF. The rearrangement links TRBV15 to TRBJ2-1, with TRBD2 as a possible D gene (12 bases). Trimming removed 0 bases from V and 11 bases from J, with 32 bases in between. The germline V gene encodes CDR1 LNHNV and CDR2 YYDKDF (reference sequence). CDR3 length equals 20 residues.

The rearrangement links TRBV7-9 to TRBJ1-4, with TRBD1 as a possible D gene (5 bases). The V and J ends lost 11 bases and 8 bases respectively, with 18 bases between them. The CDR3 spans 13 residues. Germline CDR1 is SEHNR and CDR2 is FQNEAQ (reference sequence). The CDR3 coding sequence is TGTGCCGTGGGGCCTGGACGGGGAGAAAAACTGTTTTTT. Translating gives CAVGPGRGEKLFF.

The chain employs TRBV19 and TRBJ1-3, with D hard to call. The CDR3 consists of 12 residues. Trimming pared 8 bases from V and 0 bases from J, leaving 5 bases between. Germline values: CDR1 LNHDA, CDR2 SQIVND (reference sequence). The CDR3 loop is CASGFSGNTIYF. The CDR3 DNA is TGTGCCAGTGGCTTCTCTGGAAACACCATATATTTT.

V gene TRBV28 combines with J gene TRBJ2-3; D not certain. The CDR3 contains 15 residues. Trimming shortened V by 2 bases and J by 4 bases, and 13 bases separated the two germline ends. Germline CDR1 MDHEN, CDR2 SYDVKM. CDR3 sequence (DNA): TGTGCCAGCAGTTTAAGGGCCTCCAGCCCAGATACGCAGTATTTT. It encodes CASSLRASSPDTQYF.

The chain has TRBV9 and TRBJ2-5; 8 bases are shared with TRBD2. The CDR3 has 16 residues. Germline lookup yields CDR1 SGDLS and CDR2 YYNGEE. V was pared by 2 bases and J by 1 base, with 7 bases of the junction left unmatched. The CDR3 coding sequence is TGTGCCAGCAGCGTGGGGGCGACTAGCGTCCAAGAGACCCAGTACTTC. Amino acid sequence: CASSVGATSVQETQYF.

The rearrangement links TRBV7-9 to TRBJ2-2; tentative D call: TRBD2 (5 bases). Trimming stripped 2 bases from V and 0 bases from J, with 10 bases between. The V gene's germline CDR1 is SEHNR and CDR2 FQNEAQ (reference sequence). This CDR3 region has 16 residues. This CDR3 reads CASSLSAGANTGELFF. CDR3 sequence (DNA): TGTGCCAGCAGCTTATCGGCGGGTGCGAACACCGGGGAGCTGTTTTTT.

CDR3 sequence: CATSRVGRMAGELFF. The CDR3 DNA is TGTGCCACCAGCAGAGTGGGGAGGATGGCCGGGGAGCTGTTTTTT. This sequence joins TRBV15 and TRBJ2-2; D possibly corresponds to TRBD2 (6 bases). The CDR3 contains 15 residues. The ends were cut back, 1 base at V and 6 bases at J, with 12 bases in the middle. Germline CDR1 is LNHNV and CDR2 is YYDKDF (reference sequence).

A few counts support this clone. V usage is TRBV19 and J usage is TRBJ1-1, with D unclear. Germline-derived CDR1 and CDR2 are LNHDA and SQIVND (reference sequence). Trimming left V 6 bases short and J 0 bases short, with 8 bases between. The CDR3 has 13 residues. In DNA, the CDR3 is TGTGCCAGTAGCGCAAACTTGAACACTGAAGCTTTCTTT. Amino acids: CASSANLNTEAFF.

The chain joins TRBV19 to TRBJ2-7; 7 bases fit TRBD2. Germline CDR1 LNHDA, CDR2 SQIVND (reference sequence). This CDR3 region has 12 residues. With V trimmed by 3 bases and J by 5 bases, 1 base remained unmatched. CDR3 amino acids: CASSMGGDEQYF. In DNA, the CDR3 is TGTGCCAGTAGTATGGGAGGGGACGAGCAGTACTTC.

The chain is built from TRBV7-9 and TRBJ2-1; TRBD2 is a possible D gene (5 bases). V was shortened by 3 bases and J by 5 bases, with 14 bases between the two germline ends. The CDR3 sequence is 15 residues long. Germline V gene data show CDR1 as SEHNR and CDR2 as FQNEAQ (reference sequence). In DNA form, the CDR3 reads TGTGCCAGCAGCTTGACAACGGGAAGGAACAATGAGCAGTTCTTC. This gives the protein CASSLTTGRNNEQFF.

The CDR3 DNA is TGCGCCAGCAGCTTGGAACTAGACACAGATACGCAGTATTTT. Amino acid sequence: CASSLELDTDTQYF. V is TRBV5-1 and J is TRBJ2-3; D possibly corresponds to TRBD2 (5 bases). Germline V gene data show CDR1 as SGHRS and CDR2 as YFSETQ. The CDR3 is made up of 14 amino acids. V was clipped by 0 bases and J by 2 bases, with 7 bases between them.

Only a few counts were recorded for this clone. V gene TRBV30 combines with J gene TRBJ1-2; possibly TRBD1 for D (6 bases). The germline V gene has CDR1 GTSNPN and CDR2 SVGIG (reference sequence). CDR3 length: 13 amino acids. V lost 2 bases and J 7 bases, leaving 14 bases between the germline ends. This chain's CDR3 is CAWSRNRDGGYTF. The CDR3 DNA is TGTGCCTGGAGTAGGAACAGGGATGGTGGCTACACCTTC.

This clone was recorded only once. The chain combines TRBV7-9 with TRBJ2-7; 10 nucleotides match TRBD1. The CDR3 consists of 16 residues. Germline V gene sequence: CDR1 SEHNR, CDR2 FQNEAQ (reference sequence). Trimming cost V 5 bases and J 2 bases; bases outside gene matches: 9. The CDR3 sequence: CASSPTLGTGAYEQYF. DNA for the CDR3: TGTGCCAGCAGCCCGACCCTCGGGACAGGGGCCTACGAGCAGTACTTC.

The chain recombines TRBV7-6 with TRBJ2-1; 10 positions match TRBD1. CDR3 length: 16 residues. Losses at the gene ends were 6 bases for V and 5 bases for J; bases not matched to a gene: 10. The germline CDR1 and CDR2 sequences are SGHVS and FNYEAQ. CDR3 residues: CASRLAGTGDHNEQFF. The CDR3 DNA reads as TGTGCCAGCAGGTTGGCTGGGACAGGGGACCACAATGAGCAGTTCTTC.

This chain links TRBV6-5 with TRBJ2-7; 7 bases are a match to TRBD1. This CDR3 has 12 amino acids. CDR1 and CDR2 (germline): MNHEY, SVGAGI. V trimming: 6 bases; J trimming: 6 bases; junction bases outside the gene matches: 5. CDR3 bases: TGTGCCAGCAGCCTCCGGGACAGCGAGCAGTACTTC. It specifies CASSLRDSEQYF.

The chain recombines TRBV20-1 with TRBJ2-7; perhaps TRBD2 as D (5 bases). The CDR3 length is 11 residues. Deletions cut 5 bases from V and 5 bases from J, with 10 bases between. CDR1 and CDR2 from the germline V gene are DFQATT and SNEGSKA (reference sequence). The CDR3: CSAPGIHEQYF. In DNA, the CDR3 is TGCAGTGCTCCGGGGATTCACGAGCAGTACTTC.

CDR3 in amino acids: CASSQDDEHLNTEAFF. The CDR3 DNA sequence: TGCGCCAGCAGCCAAGATGATGAACACCTGAACACTGAAGCTTTCTTT. The chain joins TRBV4-1 to TRBJ1-1; D uncertain. Germline V lookup: CDR1 MGHRA, CDR2 YSYEKL. V was cut by 0 bases and J by 0 bases, with 11 bases left in between. CDR3 size: 16 residues.